Below, 8 T cell receptor beta chains from the same sample are listed, as sequenced in a study of T-cell reconstitution after alpha-beta-depleted transplantation in children. Preparation of the TCRbeta library involved a method that used unique molecular identifiers. TCRdb independently ran MiXCR on the PCR reads; one entry per CDR3 protein. The sample lists a few hundred thousand distinct CDR3 sequences, more than 20% occurring once. Sequencing used PBMCs, obtained before TCRalphabeta/CD19-depleted stem cell transplant. Receptor source: a boy younger than two with Wiskott-Aldrich syndrome, due to receive a stem cell transplant.

This clonotype was detected only once. The chain carries TRBV19 and TRBJ1-6, with 10 bases aligning to TRBD1. V trimming: 7 bases; J trimming: 6 bases; junction bases outside the gene matches: 3. The germline V gene encodes CDR1 LNHDA and CDR2 SQIVND (reference sequence). The CDR3 has 14 residues. The CDR3 protein is CASNGDRGNSPLHF. Written as DNA, the CDR3 is TGTGCCAGTAACGGGGACAGGGGTAATTCACCCCTCCACTTT.

The chain links TRBV7-2 to TRBJ2-1; possibly TRBD1 for D (5 bases). V was pared by 2 bases and J by 1 base, with 9 bases between. Germline CDR1 and CDR2: SGHTA and FQGNSA. There are 15 residues in the CDR3. CDR3: CASSLMPGSYNEQFF. CDR3 bases: TGTGCCAGCAGCTTAATGCCAGGGTCCTACAATGAGCAGTTCTTC.

The sample holds a few counts of this clonotype. The chain couples TRBV11-2 to TRBJ2-3; the match to TRBD1 covers 8 bases. V gave up 5 bases and J gave up 3 bases; unmatched junction bases: 7. This CDR3 has 15 amino acids. Germline loops: CDR1 SGHAT, CDR2 FQNNGV. CDR3 residues: CASSVGQGKTDTQYF. CDR3 nucleotide sequence: TGTGCCAGCAGCGTAGGACAGGGAAAGACAGATACGCAGTATTTT.

The rearrangement joins TRBV7-9 to TRBJ1-1, with D hard to call. Germline CDR1 is SEHNR and CDR2 is FQNEAQ (reference sequence). Trimming cost V 4 bases and J 6 bases, with 6 bases left between them. The CDR3 runs 11 residues. CDR3 sequence (DNA): TGTGCCAGCAGCTACGGTTCTGAAGCTTTCTTT. Encoded protein: CASSYGSEAFF. The full variable domain, in which reference TRBV7-9 and TRBJ1-1 provide the parts outside the CDR3, is DTGVSQNPRHKITKRGQNVTFRCDPISEHNRLYWYRQTLGQGPEFLTYFQNEAQLEKSRLLSDRFSAERPKGSFSTLEIQRTEQGDSAMYLCASSYGSEAFFGQGTRLTVV.

This clonotype was observed a handful of times. This chain links TRBV15 with TRBJ2-5; D call uncertain. CDR3 size: 15 residues. Trimming took 6 bases from V and 0 from J, leaving 14 bases between them. Germline V gene lookup returns CDR1 LNHNV and CDR2 YYDKDF (reference sequence). In DNA, the CDR3 is TGTGCCACCAGAGCCAGACCTACGTACCAAGAGACCCAGTACTTC. It encodes CATRARPTYQETQYF.

This chain links TRBV10-3 with TRBJ2-5; the match to TRBD2 covers 8 bases. Unmatched junction bases numbered 6, after V lost 8 bases and J lost 4 bases. Germline assignment: CDR1 ENHRY and CDR2 SYGVKD. The CDR3 has 13 residues. CDR3 residues: CAIGPLAVETQYF. As DNA, the CDR3 is TGTGCCATCGGGCCACTAGCGGTAGAGACCCAGTACTTC.

This clonotype has just a few counts. The rearrangement links TRBV18 to TRBJ1-2; 8 positions match TRBD1. The CDR3 sequence is 13 residues long. The V gene's germline CDR1 is KGHSH and CDR2 LQKENI. V shed 4 bases, J shed 7 bases, and the junction held 5 bases outside the gene matches. The CDR3 reads CASSLPGQAGYTF. DNA for the CDR3: TGTGCCAGCTCACTACCGGGACAGGCTGGCTACACCTTC.

The V call is TRBV6-7, the J call TRBJ1-5; 9 nucleotides match TRBD1. TRBV6-7 is an open reading frame, and its role is uncertain. Losses at the gene ends were 1 base for V and 1 base for J; bases not matched to a gene: 8. This CDR3 has 18 residues. CDR3 sequence reads: CASSYLTGGKKSNQPQHF. In DNA form, the CDR3 reads TGTGCCAGCAGTTACTTAACAGGGGGCAAAAAGAGCAATCAGCCCCAGCATTTT.